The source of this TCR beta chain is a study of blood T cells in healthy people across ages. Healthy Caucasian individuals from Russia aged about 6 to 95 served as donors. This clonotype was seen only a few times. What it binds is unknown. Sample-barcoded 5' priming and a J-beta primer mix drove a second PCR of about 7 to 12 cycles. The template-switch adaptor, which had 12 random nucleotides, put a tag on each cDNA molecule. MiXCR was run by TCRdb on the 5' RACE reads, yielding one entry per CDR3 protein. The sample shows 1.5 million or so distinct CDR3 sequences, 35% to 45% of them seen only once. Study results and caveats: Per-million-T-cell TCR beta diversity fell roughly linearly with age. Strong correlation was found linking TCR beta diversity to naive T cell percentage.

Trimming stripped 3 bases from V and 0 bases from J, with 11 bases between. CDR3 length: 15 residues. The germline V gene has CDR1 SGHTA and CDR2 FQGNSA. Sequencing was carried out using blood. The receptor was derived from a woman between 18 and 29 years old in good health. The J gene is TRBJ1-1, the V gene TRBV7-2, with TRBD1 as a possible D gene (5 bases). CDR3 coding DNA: TGTGCCAGCAGCTTGTGGCGGGGGGTGAACACTGAAGCTTTCTTT. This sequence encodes CASSLWRGVNTEAFF.